These T cell receptor beta chains were read from a single sample in a study of cytomegalovirus exposure and HLA in healthy donors. Repertoires were generated with immunoSEQ multiplex PCR, while TCRdb's copy carries only in-frame clones and drops some. The sample records some 120,000 clones, 80% to 90% being singletons. The material sequenced was PBMCs. These receptors all come from a woman between 18 and 29 years old in good health and CMV-seronegative. Both conserved end residues are part of each CDR3. Fields, in order: V gene, D gene, J gene, clone size, CDR3 protein, CDR3 DNA. D genes are given only for firm matches. Size is omitted from some rows. Given values are once, few, many or a class for expanded clones.

v_call: TRBV11-2; d_call: NA; j_call: TRBJ2-7; clone_size: NA; cdr3_aa: CASSPIVRAGTPYEQYF; cdr3_nt: TGTGCCAGCAGCCCGATCGTAAGAGCGGGCACCCCCTACGAGCAGTACTTC
v_call: TRBV4-2; d_call: NA; j_call: TRBJ1-3; clone_size: NA; cdr3_aa: CASSQVAGDSGNTIYF; cdr3_nt: TGTGCCAGCAGCCAAGTGGCCGGGGACTCTGGAAACACCATATATTTT
v_call: TRBV14; d_call: TRBD2; j_call: TRBJ2-1; clone_size: NA; cdr3_aa: CASSRILPGATSGAYNEQFF; cdr3_nt: TGTGCCAGCAGCCGTATACTCCCTGGGGCGACTAGCGGAGCCTACAATGAGCAGTTCTTC
v_call: TRBV5-4; d_call: NA; j_call: TRBJ1-2; clone_size: NA; cdr3_aa: CASSLVGRRAGYTF; cdr3_nt: TGTGCCAGCAGCCTTGTGGGGAGGCGGGCTGGCTACACCTTC
v_call: TRBV10-3; d_call: NA; j_call: TRBJ1-1; clone_size: NA; cdr3_aa: CATGGSGEWAEAFF; cdr3_nt: TGTGCCACCGGAGGGTCGGGGGAGTGGGCTGAAGCTTTCTTT
v_call: TRBV25-1; d_call: NA; j_call: TRBJ2-7; clone_size: NA; cdr3_aa: CASSPVTDEQYF; cdr3_nt: TGTGCCAGCAGTCCCGTAACTGACGAGCAGTACTTC
v_call: TRBV11-2; d_call: TRBD1; j_call: TRBJ2-3; clone_size: NA; cdr3_aa: CASSLDLGQGEYTQYF; cdr3_nt: TGTGCCAGCAGCTTAGATCTGGGACAGGGGGAATATACGCAGTATTTT
v_call: TRBV9; d_call: TRBD2; j_call: TRBJ2-3; clone_size: NA; cdr3_aa: CASSVGLAVSSTDTQYF; cdr3_nt: TGTGCCAGCAGCGTTGGACTAGCGGTCTCTAGCACAGATACGCAGTATTTT
v_call: TRBV13; d_call: NA; j_call: TRBJ2-7; clone_size: NA; cdr3_aa: CASSSPGYSYEQYF; cdr3_nt: TGTGCCAGCAGCTCGCCAGGGTACTCCTACGAGCAGTACTTC
v_call: TRBV11-2; d_call: NA; j_call: TRBJ1-2; clone_size: NA; cdr3_aa: CASSPGQFFNYGYTF; cdr3_nt: TGTGCCAGCAGCCCCGGACAGTTTTTTAACTATGGCTACACCTTC
v_call: TRBV11-2; d_call: TRBD2; j_call: TRBJ2-5; clone_size: NA; cdr3_aa: CASSLGPLAGEQETQYF; cdr3_nt: TGTGCCAGCAGCCTAGGGCCACTAGCGGGCGAACAAGAGACCCAGTACTTC
v_call: TRBV2; d_call: TRBD2; j_call: TRBJ2-3; clone_size: NA; cdr3_aa: CASSVSSGGVADTQYF; cdr3_nt: TGTGCCAGCAGCGTTTCTAGCGGGGGGGTTGCAGATACGCAGTATTTT
v_call: TRBV7-9; d_call: TRBD2; j_call: TRBJ2-5; clone_size: NA; cdr3_aa: CASSQQSGSRETQYF; cdr3_nt: TGTGCCAGCAGCCAACAGAGCGGGAGTAGGGAGACCCAGTACTTC
v_call: TRBV2; d_call: NA; j_call: TRBJ2-5; clone_size: NA; cdr3_aa: CASSERGTETQYF; cdr3_nt: TGTGCCAGCAGTGAACGGGGGACGGAGACCCAGTACTTC
v_call: TRBV5-1; d_call: NA; j_call: TRBJ1-1; clone_size: NA; cdr3_aa: CASKASAEAFF; cdr3_nt: TGCGCCAGCAAAGCATCCGCTGAAGCTTTCTTT
v_call: TRBV6-6; d_call: TRBD1; j_call: TRBJ1-1; clone_size: NA; cdr3_aa: CASILGQGAMNTEAFF; cdr3_nt: TGTGCCAGCATCCTAGGACAGGGGGCAATGAACACTGAAGCTTTCTTT
v_call: TRBV5-1; d_call: TRBD1; j_call: TRBJ1-1; clone_size: NA; cdr3_aa: CASSPGQGAVGTEAFF; cdr3_nt: TGCGCCAGCAGCCCTGGACAGGGGGCGGTGGGTACTGAAGCTTTCTTT
v_call: TRBV4-2; d_call: NA; j_call: TRBJ2-2; clone_size: NA; cdr3_aa: CASSRSGTGELFF; cdr3_nt: TGTGCCAGCAGCCGGTCGGGCACCGGGGAGCTGTTTTTT
v_call: TRBV10-1; d_call: TRBD2; j_call: TRBJ2-3; clone_size: NA; cdr3_aa: CASSSSGGSDTQYF; cdr3_nt: TGCGCCAGCAGTTCTAGCGGGGGGTCGGATACGCAGTATTTT
v_call: TRBV10-2; d_call: TRBD1; j_call: TRBJ1-3; clone_size: NA; cdr3_aa: CATQGFGETGNTIYF; cdr3_nt: TGCGCCACACAGGGGTTTGGAGAAACTGGAAACACCATATATTTT
v_call: TRBV28; d_call: TRBD1; j_call: TRBJ1-1; clone_size: NA; cdr3_aa: CASSLTGYDLNTEAFF; cdr3_nt: TGTGCCAGCAGTTTGACAGGGTATGACCTGAACACTGAAGCTTTCTTT
v_call: TRBV6-5; d_call: TRBD1; j_call: TRBJ2-1; clone_size: NA; cdr3_aa: CASSFDRGGDEQFF; cdr3_nt: TGTGCCAGCAGTTTCGACAGGGGGGGCGATGAGCAGTTCTTC
v_call: TRBV11-2; d_call: NA; j_call: TRBJ1-2; clone_size: NA; cdr3_aa: CASSLDPGNYGYTF; cdr3_nt: TGTGCCAGCAGCTTAGATCCAGGAAACTATGGCTACACCTTC
v_call: TRBV19; d_call: TRBD1; j_call: TRBJ1-6; clone_size: NA; cdr3_aa: CASNPGQVNMSPLHF; cdr3_nt: TGTGCCAGTAATCCGGGACAGGTGAACATGAGTCCCCTCCACTTT
v_call: TRBV29-1; d_call: TRBD1; j_call: TRBJ2-2; clone_size: once; cdr3_aa: CSVEGQGAGTGELFF; cdr3_nt: TGCAGCGTTGAAGGACAGGGGGCAGGCACCGGGGAGCTGTTTTTT
v_call: TRBV5-6; d_call: TRBD2; j_call: TRBJ2-7; clone_size: NA; cdr3_aa: CASSHVRLADSSYEQYF; cdr3_nt: TGTGCCAGCAGCCATGTAAGACTAGCCGATAGCTCCTACGAGCAGTACTTC
v_call: TRBV7-6; d_call: TRBD2; j_call: TRBJ2-3; clone_size: NA; cdr3_aa: CASSRTSLSTDTQYF; cdr3_nt: TGTGCCAGCAGCCGGACTAGCCTAAGCACAGATACGCAGTATTTT
v_call: TRBV7-9; d_call: NA; j_call: TRBJ2-1; clone_size: NA; cdr3_aa: CASSLGAGYAYNEQFF; cdr3_nt: TGTGCCAGCAGCTTAGGGGCGGGGTATGCCTACAATGAGCAGTTCTTC
v_call: TRBV7-2; d_call: NA; j_call: TRBJ2-2; clone_size: NA; cdr3_aa: CATGVGQSNTGELFF; cdr3_nt: TGTGCCACCGGTGTAGGACAGAGCAACACCGGGGAGCTGTTTTTT
v_call: TRBV5-1; d_call: NA; j_call: TRBJ2-6; clone_size: medium-sized; cdr3_aa: CASSLVTGPSSGANVLTF; cdr3_nt: TGCGCCAGCAGCTTGGTTACAGGGCCCAGCTCTGGGGCCAACGTCCTGACTTTC
v_call: TRBV7-2; d_call: NA; j_call: TRBJ2-7; clone_size: NA; cdr3_aa: CASSAVRGYEQYF; cdr3_nt: TGTGCCAGCAGCGCGGTTAGGGGCTACGAGCAGTACTTC
v_call: TRBV19; d_call: NA; j_call: TRBJ1-2; clone_size: NA; cdr3_aa: CASTLSWGDGYTF; cdr3_nt: TGTGCCAGTACCCTCTCCTGGGGGGATGGCTACACCTTC
v_call: TRBV29-1; d_call: NA; j_call: TRBJ1-4; clone_size: NA; cdr3_aa: CSVAPPGATNEKLFF; cdr3_nt: TGCAGCGTTGCGCCCCCAGGCGCAACTAATGAAAAACTGTTTTTT
v_call: TRBV6-1; d_call: NA; j_call: TRBJ1-3; clone_size: NA; cdr3_aa: CASETLGNTIYF; cdr3_nt: TGTGCCAGCGAGACACTGGGAAACACCATATATTTT
v_call: TRBV27; d_call: NA; j_call: TRBJ2-6; clone_size: NA; cdr3_aa: CASSFLSSGANVLTF; cdr3_nt: TGTGCCAGCAGTTTTTTGAGTTCCGGGGCCAACGTCCTGACTTTC
v_call: TRBV15; d_call: NA; j_call: TRBJ2-5; clone_size: NA; cdr3_aa: CATSRDLRETQYF; cdr3_nt: TGTGCCACCAGCAGAGATTTGCGGGAGACCCAGTACTTC
v_call: TRBV2; d_call: NA; j_call: TRBJ1-1; clone_size: few; cdr3_aa: CASSGQPNTEAFF; cdr3_nt: TGTGCCAGCAGTGGACAGCCGAACACTGAAGCTTTCTTT
v_call: TRBV6-5; d_call: TRBD2; j_call: TRBJ2-5; clone_size: NA; cdr3_aa: CASSYRGDGQGTQYF; cdr3_nt: TGTGCCAGCAGTTACCGGGGGGACGGCCAAGGGACCCAGTACTTC
v_call: TRBV27; d_call: TRBD2; j_call: TRBJ2-3; clone_size: NA; cdr3_aa: CASSPIRTSDQPADTQYF; cdr3_nt: TGTGCCAGCAGTCCGATAAGGACTAGCGATCAGCCCGCAGATACGCAGTATTTT
v_call: TRBV10-2; d_call: TRBD2; j_call: TRBJ2-7; clone_size: NA; cdr3_aa: CAIKRLAGENYEQYF; cdr3_nt: TGCGCCATCAAGAGACTAGCGGGAGAAAACTACGAGCAGTACTTC